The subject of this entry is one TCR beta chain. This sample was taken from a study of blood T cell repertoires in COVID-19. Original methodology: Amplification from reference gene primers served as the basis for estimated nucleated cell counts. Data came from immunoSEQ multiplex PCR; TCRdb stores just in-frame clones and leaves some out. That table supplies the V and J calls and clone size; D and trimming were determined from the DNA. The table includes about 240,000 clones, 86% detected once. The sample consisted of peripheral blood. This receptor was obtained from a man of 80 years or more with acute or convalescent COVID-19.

The CDR3 is CASSRLGGNSNQPQHF. The CDR3 DNA reads TGTGCCAGCAGTCGACTCGGCGGAAATAGCAATCAGCCCCAGCATTTT. This chain links TRBV6-6 with TRBJ1-5, with D unclear. Between the trimmed V and J ends, which lost 5 bases and 0 bases, there was a span of 14 bases. The germline gives CDR1 MNHNY, CDR2 SVGAGI (reference sequence). The length of the CDR3 is 16 residues.